This T cell receptor beta chain came from a study of blood T cell repertoires in COVID-19. The CDR3 is 17 residues long. Germline-derived CDR1 and CDR2 are SGHTA and FQGNSA. The germline V and J ends were trimmed by 6 bases and 0 bases, with 18 bases remaining between them. Using immunoSEQ multiplex PCR, the repertoire was profiled, and TCRdb retains in-frame clones only, with some absent. The top ten clones hold roughly 6.4% of a sample with some 87,000 clones, around 92% of them seen once. This rearrangement joins TRBV7-2 to TRBJ2-1, with no clear D. The sequencing sample was made of peripheral blood. The sequence derives from a woman aged 55-69 years with active COVID-19. DNA of the CDR3: TGTGCCAGCAGTTCTCAGGCCTACTTGCCCTCCTACAATGAGCAGTTCTTC. Protein: CASSSQAYLPSYNEQFF.